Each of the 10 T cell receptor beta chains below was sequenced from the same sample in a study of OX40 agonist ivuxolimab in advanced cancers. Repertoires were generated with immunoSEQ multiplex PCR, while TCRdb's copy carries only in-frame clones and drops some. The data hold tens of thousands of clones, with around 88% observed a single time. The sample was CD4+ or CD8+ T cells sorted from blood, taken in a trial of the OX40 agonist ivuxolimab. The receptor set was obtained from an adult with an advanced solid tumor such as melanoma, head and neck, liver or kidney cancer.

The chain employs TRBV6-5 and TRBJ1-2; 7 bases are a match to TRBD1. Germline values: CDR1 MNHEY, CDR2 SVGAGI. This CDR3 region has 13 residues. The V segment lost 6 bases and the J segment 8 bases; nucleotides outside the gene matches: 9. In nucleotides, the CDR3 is TGTGCCAGCAGCCCGACAGGGAGTCACGGCTACACCTTC. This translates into CASSPTGSHGYTF.

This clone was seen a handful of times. The CDR3 reads CASTAGAEAFF. As DNA, the CDR3 is TGCGCCAGCACGGCGGGAGCTGAAGCTTTCTTT. The V call is TRBV10-2, the J call TRBJ1-1; D gene unclear. This CDR3 region has 11 residues. CDR1 WSHSY and CDR2 SAAADI come from the germline V gene. With 7 bases removed from V and 6 bases from J, the gap between germline ends came to 9 bases.

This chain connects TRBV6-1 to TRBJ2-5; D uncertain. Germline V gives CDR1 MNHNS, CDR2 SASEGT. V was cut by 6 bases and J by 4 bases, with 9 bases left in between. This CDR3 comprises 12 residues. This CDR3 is CASRSWLETQYF. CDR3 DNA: TGTGCCAGCAGGTCGTGGCTAGAGACCCAGTACTTC.

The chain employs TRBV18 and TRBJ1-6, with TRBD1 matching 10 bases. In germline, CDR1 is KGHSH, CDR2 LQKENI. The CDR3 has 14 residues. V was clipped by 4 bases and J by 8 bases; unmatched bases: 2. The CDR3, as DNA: TGTGCCAGCTCACTGACAGGGGGCGATTCACCCCTCCACTTT. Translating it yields CASSLTGGDSPLHF.

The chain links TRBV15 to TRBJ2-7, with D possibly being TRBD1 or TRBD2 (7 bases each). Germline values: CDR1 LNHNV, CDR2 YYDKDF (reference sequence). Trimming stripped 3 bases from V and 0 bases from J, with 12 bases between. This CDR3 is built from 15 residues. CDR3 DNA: TGTGCCACCAGCAGGGGGGGGACAGTCTCCTACGAGCAGTACTTC. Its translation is CATSRGGTVSYEQYF.

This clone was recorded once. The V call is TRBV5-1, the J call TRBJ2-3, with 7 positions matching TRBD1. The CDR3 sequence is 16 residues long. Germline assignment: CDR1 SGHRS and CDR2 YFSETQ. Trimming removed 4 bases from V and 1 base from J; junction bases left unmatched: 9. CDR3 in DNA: TGCGCCAGCAGCCTGCCAGTAGGACAGGGCACAGATACGCAGTATTTT. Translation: CASSLPVGQGTDTQYF. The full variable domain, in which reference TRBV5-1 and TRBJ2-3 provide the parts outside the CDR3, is KAGVTQTPRYLIKTRGQQVTLSCSPISGHRSVSWYQQTPGQGLQFLFEYFSETQRNKGNFPGRFSGRQFSNSRSEMNVSTLELGDSALYLCASSLPVGQGTDTQYFGPGTRLTVL.

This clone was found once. The CDR3 sequence is CASSPIRGTSGEINEQFF. The CDR3, as DNA: TGTGCCAGCAGCCCGATTCGGGGGACTAGCGGGGAGATCAATGAGCAGTTCTTC. The chain uses TRBV7-9 and TRBJ2-1, with 13 bases matching TRBD2. Per the germline V gene, CDR1 is SEHNR and CDR2 is FQNEAQ (reference sequence). Trimming at V came to 5 bases and at J to 6 bases, leaving 13 bases not matched to a gene. This CDR3 region has 18 residues.

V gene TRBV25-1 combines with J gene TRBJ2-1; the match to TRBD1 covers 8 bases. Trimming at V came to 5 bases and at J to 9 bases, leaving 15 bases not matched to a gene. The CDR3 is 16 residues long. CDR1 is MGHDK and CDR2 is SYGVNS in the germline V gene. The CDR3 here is CASSWSTGRGQGEQFF. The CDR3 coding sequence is TGTGCCAGCAGTTGGTCTACGGGCAGGGGGCAGGGTGAGCAGTTCTTC. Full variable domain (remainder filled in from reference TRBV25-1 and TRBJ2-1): EADIYQTPRYLVIGTGKKITLECSQTMGHDKMYWYQQDPGMELHLIHYSYGVNSTEKGDLSSESTVSRIRTEHFPLTLESARPSHTSQYLCASSWSTGRGQGEQFFGPGTRLTVL.

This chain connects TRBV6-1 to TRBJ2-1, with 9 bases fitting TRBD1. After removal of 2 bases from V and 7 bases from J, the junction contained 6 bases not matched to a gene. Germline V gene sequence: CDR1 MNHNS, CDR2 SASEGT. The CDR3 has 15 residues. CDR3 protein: CASSEPGQGRNEQFF. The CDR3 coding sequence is TGTGCCAGCAGTGAACCGGGACAGGGTAGGAATGAGCAGTTCTTC.

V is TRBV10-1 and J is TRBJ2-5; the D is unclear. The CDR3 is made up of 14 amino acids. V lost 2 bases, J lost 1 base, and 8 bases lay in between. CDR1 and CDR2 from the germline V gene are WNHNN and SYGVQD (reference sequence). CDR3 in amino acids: CASSEGSIQETQYF. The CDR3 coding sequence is TGCGCCAGCAGTGAGGGGTCTATCCAAGAGACCCAGTACTTC.